This entry concerns a single T cell receptor beta chain. This CDR3 has 13 amino acids. Per germline, CDR1 MNHNY and CDR2 SVGAGI (reference sequence). Between the trimmed V and J ends, which lost 6 bases and 7 bases, there was a span of 13 bases. Using a J-beta primer mix together with a sample-barcoded 5' primer, a second PCR was run for 7 to 11 cycles. TCRdb passed the 5' RACE reads through MiXCR, listing each CDR3 protein once. The data show 1.5 million to 2 million distinct CDR3 sequences, about 49% seen once. This specimen comes from a study of blood T cells in healthy people across ages. This sequence was found in a woman in her thirties or forties in good health. This rearrangement joins TRBV6-6 to TRBJ2-4; D gene ambiguous. Sequencing was done on a sample of blood. The CDR3 region has the DNA TGTGCCAGCAGCCGGGCCCGCGAGAACATTCAGTACTTC. It codes for CASSRARENIQYF.